This T cell receptor beta chain is drawn from a study of immune cell composition in non-small cell lung cancer. Normal lung was taken at the farthest possible site, at least 3 cm from tumour. This clone was counted a single time. The CDR3 spans 15 residues. V shed 2 bases, J shed 3 bases, and the junction held 3 bases outside the gene matches. Germline loops: CDR1 MNHEY, CDR2 SVGAGI. The table came from immunoSEQ multiplex PCR; TCRdb's copy has only in-frame clones and leaves some out. The data show about 2,500 clones, approximately 77% seen once. Source material: non-adjacent lung tissue. The sequence was obtained from a human donor with non-small cell lung cancer. The chain couples TRBV6-5 to TRBJ2-3, with 9 bases lining up with TRBD2. DNA for the CDR3: TGTGCCAGCAGTTACGCGGGAGGGACAACAGATACGCAGTATTTT. Translated, it gives CASSYAGGTTDTQYF.